This T cell receptor beta chain was sequenced in a study of cytomegalovirus exposure and HLA in healthy donors. Study-wide results and limits: TCR beta V segments were, for the most part, productive about 87% or about 30% of the time in an earlier analysis.

This clone was found a few times. The antigen is undetermined. The PCR contained 60 Vbeta and 13 Jbeta primers. TCRdb's table, derived via immunoSEQ multiplex PCR, lists solely in-frame clones and lacks some. The table shows tens of thousands of clones, with more than 55% occurring only once. The germline V gene encodes CDR1 MNHNY and CDR2 SVGAGI (reference sequence). The ends lost 5 bases at V and 0 bases at J; junction bases unmatched: 4. This CDR3 contains 14 residues. Sequencing was performed on PBMCs. This sequence was found in a boy between 10 and 17 years old in good health and CMV-seropositive. The J gene is TRBJ2-7, the V gene TRBV6-6; 7 bases fit TRBD1. The DNA for the CDR3 is TGTGCCAGCAGTCCTACAGGGGACTCCTACGAGCAGTACTTC. It encodes CASSPTGDSYEQYF.